This passage covers 13 T cell receptor beta chains from one sample sequenced in a study of blood T cell repertoires in COVID-19. Assay: immunoSEQ multiplex PCR; the TCRdb copy retains only in-frame clones and omits some. The table records fewer than 110,000 clones, 80% to 85% of them present only once. Source material: peripheral blood. All receptors derive from a man in his sixties or seventies with acute or convalescent COVID-19.

This chain links TRBV6-6 with TRBJ1-1; the match to TRBD1 covers 7 bases. V was clipped by 6 bases and J by 4 bases; unmatched bases: 11. Germline V gives CDR1 MNHNY, CDR2 SVGAGI (reference sequence). CDR3 size: 15 residues. CDR3 in amino acids: CASSQGGAGSTEAFF. CDR3 DNA sequence: TGTGCCAGCAGCCAAGGGGGCGCGGGCAGCACTGAAGCTTTCTTT.

J is TRBJ1-3 and V is TRBV6-5; D is ambiguous. V lost 3 bases and J lost 0, with 9 bases in between. The CDR3 contains 15 residues. CDR1 is MNHEY and CDR2 is SVGAGI in the germline V gene. The CDR3 DNA reads TGTGCCAGCAGTTATCGCCGGGGCTCTGGAAACACCATATATTTT. Translating gives CASSYRRGSGNTIYF.

V and J are TRBV18 and TRBJ2-1; TRBD1 is a possible D gene (5 bases). The ends were cut back, 2 bases at V and 0 bases at J, with 11 bases in the middle. Germline lookup yields CDR1 KGHSH and CDR2 LQKENI. CDR3 length equals 16 residues. The CDR3 DNA is TGTGCCAGCTCACCATCTATCACAGGCTCCTACAATGAGCAGTTCTTC. Residues: CASSPSITGSYNEQFF. Variable domain in full (rest from reference TRBV18 and TRBJ2-1): NAGVMQNPRHLVRRRGQEARLRCSPMKGHSHVYWYRQLPEEGLKFMVYLQKENIIDESGMPKERFSAEFPKEGPSILRIQQVVRGDSAAYFCASSPSITGSYNEQFFGPGTRLTVL.

The V gene is TRBV5-6, the J gene TRBJ2-5; possibly TRBD1 for D (5 bases). The CDR3 consists of 15 residues. CDR1 SGHDT and CDR2 YYEEEE come from the germline V gene. V was clipped by 3 bases and J by 1 base, with 13 bases between them. CDR3 amino acids: CASSSLDSFQETQYF. The DNA of the CDR3 is TGTGCCAGCAGCTCCCTCGACAGCTTCCAAGAGACCCAGTACTTC.

This rearrangement joins TRBV7-9 to TRBJ2-5; 12 bases line up with TRBD1. V lost 4 bases to trimming and J lost 5 bases; unmatched junction nucleotides: 5. The CDR3 spans 15 residues. Germline V gene lookup returns CDR1 SEHNR and CDR2 FQNEAQ (reference sequence). The CDR3 DNA is TGTGCCAGCAGCTGGGACAGGGGGCGAGGGGAGACCCAGTACTTC. Translation: CASSWDRGRGETQYF.

The chain recombines TRBV3-1 (or the pseudogene TRBV3-2) with TRBJ1-2; D gene ambiguous. The germline V gene has CDR1 LGHDT and CDR2 YNNKEL (reference sequence). The length of the CDR3 is 13 residues. V shed 0 bases and J shed 6 bases, with 8 bases lying between them. The DNA of the CDR3 is TGTGCCAGCAGCCAAGACAGGAAGCATGGCTACACCTTC. The encoded protein is CASSQDRKHGYTF.

The V call is TRBV3-1 (or the pseudogene TRBV3-2), the J call TRBJ2-2; 11 nucleotides agree with TRBD2. This CDR3 is built from 15 residues. Germline lookup yields CDR1 LGHDT and CDR2 YNNKEL (reference sequence). The J segment lost 2 bases and the V segment lost 6 bases, leaving 2 bases of the junction unmatched. CDR3: CASRLAGANTGELFF. Written as DNA, the CDR3 is TGTGCCAGCAGACTAGCGGGGGCCAACACCGGGGAGCTGTTTTTT.

The gene calls are TRBV11-2 and TRBJ1-2; TRBD1 agrees at 7 bases. V dropped 2 bases and J dropped 4; count of bases not matched to a gene: 7. CDR1 and CDR2 (germline): SGHAT, FQNNGV. The CDR3 loop spans 15 amino acids. The CDR3 DNA reads TGTGCCAGCAGCTTATTCGGGACAGAACTCTATGGCTACACCTTC. It yields the protein CASSLFGTELYGYTF.

The chain employs TRBV10-3 and TRBJ1-5, with D tentatively TRBD1 (5 bases). V lost 5 bases to trimming and J lost 5 bases, with 10 bases between them. This CDR3 is built from 13 residues. Germline-derived CDR1 and CDR2 are ENHRY and SYGVKD. CDR3: CAISPGGDQPQHF. The CDR3 coding sequence is TGTGCCATCAGTCCGGGAGGGGATCAGCCCCAGCATTTT.

This chain joins TRBV5-1 and TRBJ2-3, with D possibly TRBD2 on 6 matching bases. CDR1 is SGHRS and CDR2 is YFSETQ in the germline V gene. The V gene lost 3 bases and the J gene lost 2 bases, with 13 bases spanning the gap. There are 15 residues in the CDR3. The CDR3 protein is CASSSYGGFTDTQYF. CDR3 bases: TGCGCCAGCAGCTCATACGGGGGTTTCACAGATACGCAGTATTTT.

V and J are TRBV7-7 and TRBJ2-7, with 9 bases lining up with TRBD1. This CDR3 is 12 amino acids long. The germline V gene has CDR1 SSHAT and CDR2 FNYEAQ (reference sequence). Losses at the gene ends were 5 bases for V and 7 bases for J; bases not matched to a gene: 3. The CDR3 sequence is CASSETGGEQYF. CDR3 DNA sequence: TGTGCCAGCAGCGAGACAGGGGGTGAGCAGTACTTC. The variable domain in full, completed from reference TRBV7-7 and TRBJ2-7, reads GAGVSQSPRYKVTKRGQDVTLRCDPISSHATLYWYQQALGQGPEFLTYFNYEAQPDKSGLPSDRFSAERPEGSISTLTIQRTEQRDSAMYRCASSETGGEQYFGPGTRLTVT.

The rearrangement uses TRBV2 and TRBJ1-4; 10 positions match TRBD1. Per germline, CDR1 SNHLY and CDR2 FYNNEI. With 8 bases clipped from V and 7 bases from J, the junction kept 7 bases outside the gene matches. This CDR3 is built from 14 residues. The CDR3 loop reads CASRTGGGSEKLFF. CDR3 DNA: TGTGCCAGCCGGACAGGGGGAGGAAGTGAAAAACTGTTTTTT.

The chain employs TRBV6-5 and TRBJ1-1; D remains ambiguous. CDR3 size: 13 residues. Per germline, CDR1 MNHEY and CDR2 SVGAGI. Trimming removed 6 bases from V and 2 bases from J, with 10 bases in between. The CDR3 reads CASRTGSNTEAFF. CDR3 in DNA: TGTGCCAGCAGAACCGGGTCCAACACTGAAGCTTTCTTT.